This T cell receptor (beta chain) was captured in a study of cytomegalovirus exposure and HLA in healthy donors. Study-level background: Most donors, 70% to 85% of a few hundred genotyped, fell in the Caucasian-associated ancestry cluster. General study findings and limits: Available immune exposure information covered CMV serostatus only. Rarity held for most TCR sequences, but there were some public TCRs that occurred in many donors. In vitro work confirmed that a few CMV-associated chains recognize CMV antigens.

In regard to this clone: Its antigen is unknown.

The CDR3 sequence is 14 residues long. With V trimmed by 4 bases and J by 4 bases, 3 bases remained unmatched. The germline CDR1 and CDR2 sequences are LNHDA and SQIVND (reference sequence). The study ran its PCR with 60 Vbeta and 13 Jbeta primers. Assay: immunoSEQ multiplex PCR; the TCRdb copy retains only in-frame clones and omits some. The sample lists 190,000 or so clones; over 80% were seen once. The TCR originated in a man between 45 and 60 years old in good health and CMV-seronegative. Source material: PBMCs. The V and J genes are TRBV19 and TRBJ1-2, with TRBD1 identical over 10 bases. For the CDR3, the DNA is TGTGCCAGTAGTAATCGGGACAGGGGCTATGGCTACACCTTC. Translation: CASSNRDRGYGYTF.